This T cell receptor (beta chain) was sequenced for a study of blood T cell repertoires in COVID-19. About the study: Sources were T cells, B-cell-depleted T cells, or PBMCs; the material itself was cDNA or gDNA.

Original processing methods: Amplifying reference gene primers gave estimates of nucleated cell counts. Some clones are missing from TCRdb's copy, which holds only in-frame ones; the method was immunoSEQ multiplex PCR. Clone size and the V and J calls come from that table; the DNA yielded D and trimming. The sample has 40,000 to 55,000 clones, about 89% seen once. This clone was seen a few times. The TCR originated in a man aged 70 or older with active COVID-19. The source material was peripheral blood.

The CDR3 sequence is CASSPWGMNTEAFF. As DNA, the CDR3 is TGTGCCAGCAGCCCCTGGGGCATGAACACTGAAGCTTTCTTT. The genes are TRBV7-3 and TRBJ1-1; a weak D match, TRBD1 (5 bases). The ends were cut back, 5 bases at V and 0 bases at J, with 10 bases in the middle. CDR3 length equals 14 residues. Germline V lookup: CDR1 SGHTA, CDR2 FQGTGA.